A single TCR beta chain is shown here with its context. Only a few counts were recorded for this clonotype. Its antigen has not been determined. Base qualities are not recorded, but no much larger clone differs from it by a single base. Receptors were amplified or captured by RT-PCR. This sample was sequenced with an Illumina HiSeq 2500. Through fastp at Q25 and MiXCR, TCRdb rebuilt clones from the public reads, retaining in-frame beta chains. For every CDR3 protein sequence, its rows merge into one entry that carries the most common genes and DNA. The sample contains 200,000 to 300,000 distinct CDR3 sequences, 10% to 15% of them found a single time. The ten largest make up about 8% of the sample. This entry comes from a study of response to subunit inactivated influenza vaccine (dated by TCRdb to about 2018). Regarding the research as a whole: To follow how T cells responded to a trivalent subunit inactivated influenza vaccine, the researchers relied on deep quantitative profiling of the T cell receptor repertoire. What the authors observed across the whole study: According to the authors, only a limited number of new T cells may be recruited by each seasonal influenza vaccination.

Sequences LGHNA (CDR1) and YNFKEQ (CDR2) are obtained from the germline V gene. V was cut back by 1 base and J by 2 bases, leaving a gap of 8 bases between them. The CDR3 sequence holds 14 residues, the cysteine and phenylalanine included. Solely the CDR3 DNA is kept, with 42 bases framed from the first base. The sequence is built from TRBV4-2 and TRBJ1-2, with the D segment identity uncertain. The receptor was isolated from a man aged 50-60 years who received an inactivated influenza vaccine. Donor details come from another sample of the same person, matched by shared clones. Sequenced here: non-naive T cells sorted from PBMCs, sampled less than 15 days before vaccination. The cell subset or site label corresponds to: memory T cell fraction. The CDR3 amino acid sequence is: CASSQVSGNYGYTF. The DNA reads as follows: TGTGCCAGCAGCCAAGTCTCCGGAAACTATGGCTACACCTTC.